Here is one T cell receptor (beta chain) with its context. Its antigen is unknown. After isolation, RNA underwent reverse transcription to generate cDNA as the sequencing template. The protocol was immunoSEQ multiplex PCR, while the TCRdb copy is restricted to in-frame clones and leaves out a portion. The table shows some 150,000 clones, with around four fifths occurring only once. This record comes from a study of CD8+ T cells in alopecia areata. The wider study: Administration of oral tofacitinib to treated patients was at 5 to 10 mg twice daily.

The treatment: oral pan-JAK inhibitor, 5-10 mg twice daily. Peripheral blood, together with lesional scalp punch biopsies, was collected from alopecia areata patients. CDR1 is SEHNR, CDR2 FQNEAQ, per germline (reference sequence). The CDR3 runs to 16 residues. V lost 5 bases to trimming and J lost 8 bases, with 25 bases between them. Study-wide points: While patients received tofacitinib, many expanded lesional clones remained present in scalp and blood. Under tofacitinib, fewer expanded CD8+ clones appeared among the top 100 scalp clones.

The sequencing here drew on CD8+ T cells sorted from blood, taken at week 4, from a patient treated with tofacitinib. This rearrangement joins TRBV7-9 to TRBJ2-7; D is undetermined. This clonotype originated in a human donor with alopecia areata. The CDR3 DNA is TGTGCCAGCAGCCCACCGGTGGGCAAGCCGCGGCCTAAGCAGTACTTC. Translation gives CASSPPVGKPRPKQYF.